These 9 T cell receptor beta chains came from one sample sequenced in a study of cytomegalovirus exposure and HLA in healthy donors. Vbeta (60) and Jbeta (13) primers were used in the PCR. Here immunoSEQ multiplex PCR was the method, and the copy in TCRdb shows in-frame clones only, minus some. Counted here are about 180,000 clones, just under 85% occurring once; the ten biggest clones make up 4.8%. Specimen: PBMCs. All receptors derive from a girl under 18 in good health and CMV-seropositive.

The chain carries TRBV9 and TRBJ1-2, with 8 nucleotides matching TRBD1. The CDR3 has 15 amino acids. The germline V gene encodes CDR1 SGDLS and CDR2 YYNGEE. With V trimmed by 3 bases and J by 2 bases, 6 bases remained unmatched. CDR3 region: CASSGWDRTNYGYTF. DNA of the CDR3: TGTGCCAGCAGCGGATGGGACAGGACCAACTATGGCTACACCTTC.

This chain links TRBV18 with TRBJ1-1; 9 positions match TRBD1. V lost 4 bases, J lost 1 base, and 1 base stayed unmatched. CDR3 length: 14 residues. Germline values: CDR1 KGHSH, CDR2 LQKENI. CDR3 residues: CASSQQGANTEAFF. The CDR3 region has the DNA TGTGCCAGCTCACAACAGGGGGCGAACACTGAAGCTTTCTTT.

This clone was seen once. This chain links TRBV4-1 with TRBJ2-3; TRBD2 aligns across 14 bases. From germline, CDR1 is MGHRA and CDR2 YSYEKL. The CDR3 spans 16 residues. With 4 bases clipped from V and 5 bases from J, the junction kept 5 bases outside the gene matches. This CDR3 reads CASSPRTSGGLDTQYF. CDR3 DNA sequence: TGCGCCAGCAGCCCCCGGACTAGCGGGGGGTTAGATACGCAGTATTTT.

This clone was seen only once. The chain links TRBV5-6 to TRBJ2-5; the D is unclear. Germline CDR1 is SGHDT and CDR2 is YYEEEE. V was clipped by 4 bases and J by 4 bases, with 11 bases between them. This CDR3 comprises 13 residues. Written as DNA, the CDR3 is TGTGCCAGCAGCCAACGTAGAGGAGAGACCCAGTACTTC. Its translation is CASSQRRGETQYF.

This chain joins TRBV5-4 and TRBJ1-6; D possibly corresponds to TRBD1 (5 bases). The germline V gene has CDR1 SGHNT and CDR2 YYREEE (reference sequence). Between the trimmed V and J ends, which lost 0 bases and 5 bases, there was a span of 9 bases. CDR3 length: 15 amino acids. CDR3 coding DNA: TGTGCCAGCAGCTTGGCCGGGGGTAATAATTCACCCCTCCACTTT. Translated: CASSLAGGNNSPLHF.

This chain links TRBV18 with TRBJ2-3; 9 nucleotides match TRBD2. Unmatched junction bases numbered 3, after V lost 1 base and J lost 4 bases. From germline, CDR1 is KGHSH and CDR2 LQKENI. The CDR3 has 15 residues. The CDR3 is CASSPLAGAADTQYF. In DNA form, the CDR3 reads TGTGCCAGCTCACCACTAGCGGGGGCAGCAGATACGCAGTATTTT.

The rearrangement links TRBV6-6 to TRBJ1-6, with 9 bases aligning to TRBD1. The CDR3 has 15 amino acids. J lost 7 bases, V lost 4 bases, and 5 bases had no gene match. The germline gives CDR1 MNHNY, CDR2 SVGAGI (reference sequence). The CDR3 DNA is TGTGCCAGCAGTTTATACAGGGGGCGAAATTCACCCCTCCACTTT. Translating gives CASSLYRGRNSPLHF.

This chain links TRBV11-2 with TRBJ1-1; 8 bases match TRBD1. The V and J ends lost 5 bases and 7 bases, in that order; junction bases with no gene match: 6. Germline-derived CDR1 and CDR2 are SGHAT and FQNNGV. The CDR3 has 13 residues. The CDR3 nucleotides are TGTGCCAGCAGCCCGGACAGGGCTGGTGAAGCTTTCTTT. Amino acids: CASSPDRAGEAFF.

V is TRBV6-6 and J is TRBJ1-1; 9 nucleotides align to TRBD1. This CDR3 comprises 16 residues. Germline assignment: CDR1 MNHNY and CDR2 SVGAGI (reference sequence). V lost 0 bases, J lost 7 bases, and 9 bases stayed unmatched. CDR3 sequence reads: CASSYSKTGGEGEAFF. DNA of the CDR3: TGTGCCAGCAGTTACTCAAAAACAGGGGGCGAGGGTGAAGCTTTCTTT.